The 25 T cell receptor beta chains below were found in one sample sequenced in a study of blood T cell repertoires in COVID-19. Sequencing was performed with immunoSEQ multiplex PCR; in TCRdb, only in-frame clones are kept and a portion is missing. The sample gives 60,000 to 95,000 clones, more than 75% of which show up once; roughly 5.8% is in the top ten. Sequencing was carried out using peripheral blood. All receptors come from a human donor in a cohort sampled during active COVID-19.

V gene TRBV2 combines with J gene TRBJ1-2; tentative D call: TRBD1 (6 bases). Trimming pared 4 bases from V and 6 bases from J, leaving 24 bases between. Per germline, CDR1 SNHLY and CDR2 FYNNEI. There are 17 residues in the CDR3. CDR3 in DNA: TGTGCCAGCAGTGCCGACCAGAACTACAGGGAGAGAAATGGCTACACCTTC. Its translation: CASSADQNYRERNGYTF.

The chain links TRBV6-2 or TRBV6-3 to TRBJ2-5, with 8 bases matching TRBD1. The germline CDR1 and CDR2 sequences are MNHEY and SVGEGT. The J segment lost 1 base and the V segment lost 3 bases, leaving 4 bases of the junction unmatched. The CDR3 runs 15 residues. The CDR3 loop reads CASSYTGTGQETQYF. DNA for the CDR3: TGTGCCAGCAGTTATACCGGGACAGGCCAAGAGACCCAGTACTTC.

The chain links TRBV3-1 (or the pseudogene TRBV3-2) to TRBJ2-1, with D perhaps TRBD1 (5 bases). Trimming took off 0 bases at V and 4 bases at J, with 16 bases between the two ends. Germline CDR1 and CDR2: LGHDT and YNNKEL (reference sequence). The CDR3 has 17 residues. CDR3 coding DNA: TGTGCCAGCAGCCAAGATAAATCTACCGACAGTTACAATGAGCAGTTCTTC. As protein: CASSQDKSTDSYNEQFF.

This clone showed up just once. The CDR3: CASSVGGATYEQYF. The DNA for the CDR3 is TGTGCCAGCAGCGTAGGCGGGGCAACCTACGAGCAGTACTTC. The chain has TRBV9 and TRBJ2-7; tentatively, D is TRBD2 (6 bases). The V and J ends lost 0 bases and 2 bases respectively, with 9 bases between them. Germline V lookup: CDR1 SGDLS, CDR2 YYNGEE. The CDR3 consists of 14 residues.

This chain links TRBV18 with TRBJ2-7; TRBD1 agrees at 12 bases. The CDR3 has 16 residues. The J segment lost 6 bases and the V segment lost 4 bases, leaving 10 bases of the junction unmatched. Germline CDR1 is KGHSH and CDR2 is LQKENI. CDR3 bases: TGTGCCAGCTCACGGGATTTGGGACAGGGGGCACGCGAGCAGTACTTC. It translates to CASSRDLGQGAREQYF.

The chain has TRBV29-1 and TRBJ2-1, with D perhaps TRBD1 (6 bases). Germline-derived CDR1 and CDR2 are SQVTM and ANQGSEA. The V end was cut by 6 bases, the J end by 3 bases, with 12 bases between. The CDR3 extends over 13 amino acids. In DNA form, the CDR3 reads TGCAGCGTGCAGAAGGGGGTCTACAATGAGCAGTTCTTC. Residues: CSVQKGVYNEQFF.

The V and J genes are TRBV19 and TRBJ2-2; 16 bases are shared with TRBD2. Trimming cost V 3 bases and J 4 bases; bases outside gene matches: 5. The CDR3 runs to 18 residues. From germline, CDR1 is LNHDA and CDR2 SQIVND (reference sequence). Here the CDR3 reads CASSIGTSGGAGTGELFF. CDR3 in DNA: TGTGCCAGTAGTATCGGGACTAGCGGGGGGGCCGGCACCGGGGAGCTGTTTTTT.

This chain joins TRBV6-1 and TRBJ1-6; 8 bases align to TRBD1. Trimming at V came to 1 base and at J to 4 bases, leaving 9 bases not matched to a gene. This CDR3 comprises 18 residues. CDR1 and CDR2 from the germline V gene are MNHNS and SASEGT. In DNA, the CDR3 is TGTGCCAGCAGTGAAGGTTATTTGGGGACAGGTTATAATTCACCCCTCCACTTT. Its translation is CASSEGYLGTGYNSPLHF.

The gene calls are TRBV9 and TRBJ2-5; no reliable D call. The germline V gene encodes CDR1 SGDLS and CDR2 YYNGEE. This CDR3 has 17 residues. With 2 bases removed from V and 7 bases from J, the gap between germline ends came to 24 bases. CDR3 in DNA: TGTGCCAGCAGCGTCCCCGTTCTAGATGGCCCGGATGCGACCCAGTACTTC. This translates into CASSVPVLDGPDATQYF.

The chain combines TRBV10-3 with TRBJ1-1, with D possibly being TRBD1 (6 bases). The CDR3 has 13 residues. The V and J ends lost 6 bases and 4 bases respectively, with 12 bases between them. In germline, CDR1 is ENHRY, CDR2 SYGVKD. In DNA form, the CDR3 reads TGTGCCATCAGGGGGACATCCGGCACTGAAGCTTTCTTT. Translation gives CAIRGTSGTEAFF.

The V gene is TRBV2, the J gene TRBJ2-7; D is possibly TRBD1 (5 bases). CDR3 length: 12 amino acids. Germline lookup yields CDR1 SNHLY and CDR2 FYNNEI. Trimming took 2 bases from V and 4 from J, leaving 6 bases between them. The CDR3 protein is CASSEQGYEQYF. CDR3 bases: TGTGCCAGCAGTGAACAGGGTTACGAGCAGTACTTC.

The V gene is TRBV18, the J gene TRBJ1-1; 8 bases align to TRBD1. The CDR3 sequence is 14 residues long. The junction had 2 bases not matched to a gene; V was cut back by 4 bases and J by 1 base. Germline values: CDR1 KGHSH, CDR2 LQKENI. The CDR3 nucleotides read TGTGCCAGCTCACGCGACAGGGGGAACACTGAAGCTTTCTTT. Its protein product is CASSRDRGNTEAFF.

This CDR3 is CASSQDGTGFGDTQYF. As DNA, the CDR3 is TGTGCCAGCAGCCAAGATGGTACGGGTTTTGGGGATACGCAGTATTTT. The V gene is TRBV4-2, the J gene TRBJ2-3, with D hard to call. The V end was cut by 0 bases, the J end by 6 bases, with 16 bases between. The CDR3 sequence is 16 residues long. From germline, CDR1 is LGHNA and CDR2 YNFKEQ.

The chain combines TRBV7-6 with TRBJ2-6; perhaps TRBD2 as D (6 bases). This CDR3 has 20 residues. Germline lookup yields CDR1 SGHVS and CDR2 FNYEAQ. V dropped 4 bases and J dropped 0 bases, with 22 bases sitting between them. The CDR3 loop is CASSSHHGGVVLSGANVLTF. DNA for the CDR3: TGTGCCAGCAGCTCCCACCATGGAGGGGTCGTTCTCTCTGGGGCCAACGTCCTGACTTTC.

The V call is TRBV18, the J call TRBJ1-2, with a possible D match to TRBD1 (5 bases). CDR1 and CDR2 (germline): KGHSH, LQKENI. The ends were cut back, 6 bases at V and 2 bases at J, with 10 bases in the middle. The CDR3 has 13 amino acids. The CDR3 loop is CASSTDTNYGYTF. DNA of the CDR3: TGTGCCAGCTCGACAGACACAAACTATGGCTACACCTTC.

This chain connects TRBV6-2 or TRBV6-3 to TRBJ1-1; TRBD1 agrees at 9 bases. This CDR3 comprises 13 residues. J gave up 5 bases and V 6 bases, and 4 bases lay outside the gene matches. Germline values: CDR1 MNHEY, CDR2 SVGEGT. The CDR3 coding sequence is TGTGCCAGCAGCCGGGACAGGGCTACTGAAGCTTTCTTT. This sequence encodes CASSRDRATEAFF.

The CDR3 here is CASSYLTGGFINEQFF. The CDR3 DNA reads TGTGCCAGCAGTTACTTGACGGGGGGATTCATCAATGAGCAGTTCTTC. V and J are TRBV6-5 and TRBJ2-1; the match to TRBD2 covers 7 bases. The germline CDR1 and CDR2 sequences are MNHEY and SVGAGI. The CDR3 contains 16 residues. The V and J ends lost 1 base and 6 bases, in that order; junction bases with no gene match: 9.

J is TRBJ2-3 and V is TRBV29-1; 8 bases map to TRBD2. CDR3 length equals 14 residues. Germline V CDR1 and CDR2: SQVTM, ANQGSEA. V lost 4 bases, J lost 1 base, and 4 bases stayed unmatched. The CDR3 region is CSVALTSGTDTQYF. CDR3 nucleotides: TGCAGCGTTGCATTGACTAGCGGCACAGATACGCAGTATTTT.

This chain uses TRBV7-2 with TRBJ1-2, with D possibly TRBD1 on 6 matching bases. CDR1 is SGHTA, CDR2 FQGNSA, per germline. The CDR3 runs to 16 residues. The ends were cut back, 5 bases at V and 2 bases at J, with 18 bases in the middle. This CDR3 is CASSNGGTGKNYGYTF. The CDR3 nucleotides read TGTGCCAGCAGCAATGGGGGAACAGGGAAAAACTATGGCTACACCTTC.

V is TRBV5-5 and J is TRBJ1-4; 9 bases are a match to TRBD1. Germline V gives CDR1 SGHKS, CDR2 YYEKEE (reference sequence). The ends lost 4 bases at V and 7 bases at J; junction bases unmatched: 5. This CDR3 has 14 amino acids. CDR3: CASSLGQGGEKLFF. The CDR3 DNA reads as TGTGCCAGCAGCCTGGGACAGGGAGGTGAAAAACTGTTTTTT.

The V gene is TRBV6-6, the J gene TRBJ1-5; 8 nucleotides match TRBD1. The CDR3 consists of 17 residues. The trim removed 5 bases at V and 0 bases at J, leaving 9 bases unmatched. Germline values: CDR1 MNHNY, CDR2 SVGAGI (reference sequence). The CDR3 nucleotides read TGTGCCAGCAGTCGAGACAGGGGCGACTATAGCAATCAGCCCCAGCATTTT. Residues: CASSRDRGDYSNQPQHF.

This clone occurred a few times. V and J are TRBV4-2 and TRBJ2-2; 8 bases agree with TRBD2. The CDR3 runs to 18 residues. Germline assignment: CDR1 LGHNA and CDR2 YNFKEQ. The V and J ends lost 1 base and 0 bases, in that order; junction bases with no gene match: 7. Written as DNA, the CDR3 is TGTGCCAGCAGCCAAGTTACAGCGGGGGCCGCGAACACCGGGGAGCTGTTTTTT. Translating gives CASSQVTAGAANTGELFF.

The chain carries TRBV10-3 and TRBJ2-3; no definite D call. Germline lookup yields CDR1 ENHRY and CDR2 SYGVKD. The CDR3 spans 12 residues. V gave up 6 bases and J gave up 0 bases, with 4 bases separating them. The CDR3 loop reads CAISLSTDTQYF. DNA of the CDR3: TGTGCCATCAGCTTGAGCACAGATACGCAGTATTTT.

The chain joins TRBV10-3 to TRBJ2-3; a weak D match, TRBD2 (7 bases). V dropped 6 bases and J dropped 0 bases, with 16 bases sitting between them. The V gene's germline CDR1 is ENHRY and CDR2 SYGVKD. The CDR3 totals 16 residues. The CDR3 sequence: CAIRVTGGHSTDTQYF. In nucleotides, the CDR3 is TGTGCCATCAGAGTTACGGGGGGCCATAGCACAGATACGCAGTATTTT.

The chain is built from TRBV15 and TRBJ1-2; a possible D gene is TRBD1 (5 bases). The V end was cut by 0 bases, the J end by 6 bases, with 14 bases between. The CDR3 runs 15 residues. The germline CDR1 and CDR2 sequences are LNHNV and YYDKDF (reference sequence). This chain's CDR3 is CATSRDRGGGHGYTF. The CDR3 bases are TGTGCCACCAGCAGAGATCGTGGGGGAGGACATGGCTACACCTTC.